The 19 T cell receptor beta chains presented below share a single source sample, sequenced in a study of OX40 agonist ivuxolimab in advanced cancers. Assay used: immunoSEQ multiplex PCR; TCRdb lists only in-frame clones, some missing. The table includes fewer than 25,000 clones, around 70% detected once. This material consisted of CD4+ or CD8+ T cells sorted from blood, taken in a trial of the OX40 agonist ivuxolimab. The receptor source for this set is an adult with an advanced solid tumor such as melanoma, head and neck, liver or kidney cancer.

This chain links TRBV7-3 with TRBJ2-3; D assignment may be TRBD1 or TRBD2 (5 bases each). V lost 2 bases and J lost 6, with 15 bases in between. This CDR3 has 15 amino acids. Per the germline V gene, CDR1 is SGHTA and CDR2 is FQGTGA. The CDR3 DNA follows: TGTGCCAGCAGCTTAGGTGTGGGACCGTGGGATACGCAGTATTTT. It specifies CASSLGVGPWDTQYF.

In this sample, this clone turned up once. Written as DNA, the CDR3 is TGCGCCAGCAGCAACACAGGGCTGAACACTGAAGCTTTCTTT. As protein: CASSNTGLNTEAFF. The rearrangement links TRBV5-1 to TRBJ1-1, with D possibly being TRBD1 (6 bases). From germline, CDR1 is SGHRS and CDR2 YFSETQ. V was cut by 4 bases and J by 0 bases, with 10 bases left in between. The CDR3 spans 14 residues.

The table lists this clone with many counts. This chain connects TRBV4-2 to TRBJ1-4; TRBD1 is a possible D gene (6 bases). This CDR3 contains 15 residues. CDR1 and CDR2 from the germline V gene are LGHNA and YNFKEQ. Trimming took off 0 bases at V and 8 bases at J, with 13 bases between the two ends. The CDR3 protein is CASSQEGTLGEKLFF. The CDR3 nucleotides read TGTGCCAGCAGCCAAGAGGGGACATTAGGCGAAAAACTGTTTTTT.

This clone was counted between two and nine times. The chain combines TRBV6-5 with TRBJ1-2; D unresolved. Trimming stripped 8 bases from V and 3 bases from J, with 7 bases between. Germline loops: CDR1 MNHEY, CDR2 SVGAGI. The CDR3 is 11 residues long. The CDR3 bases are TGTGCCAGCGGTGGCCACTATGGCTACACCTTC. It specifies CASGGHYGYTF.

V gene TRBV10-2 combines with J gene TRBJ2-7, with 8 positions matching TRBD2. In germline, CDR1 is WSHSY, CDR2 SAAADI. The CDR3 runs to 14 residues. Unmatched junction bases numbered 5, after V lost 2 bases and J lost 5 bases. CDR3: CASSEGTGRDEQYF. In DNA, the CDR3 is TGCGCCAGCAGTGAGGGGACCGGGAGGGACGAGCAGTACTTC.

The J gene is TRBJ2-7, the V gene TRBV27; D might be TRBD1 (6 bases). The CDR3 runs to 14 residues. V gave up 6 bases and J gave up 4 bases, with 16 bases separating them. Per the germline V gene, CDR1 is MNHEY and CDR2 is SMNVEV (reference sequence). CDR3 region: CASSHGQLPYEQYF. The CDR3 DNA sequence: TGTGCCAGCAGCCACGGACAGTTGCCTTACGAGCAGTACTTC.

The rearrangement uses TRBV7-2 and TRBJ2-3; the D call may be TRBD1 or TRBD2 (6 bases each). This CDR3 has 15 amino acids. The V end was cut by 1 base, the J end by 0 bases, with 8 bases between. Germline assignment: CDR1 SGHTA and CDR2 FQGNSA. In nucleotides, the CDR3 is TGTGCCAGCAGCTTAGGGGGGGCTAGCACAGATACGCAGTATTTT. It is translated as CASSLGGASTDTQYF.

V gene TRBV15 combines with J gene TRBJ2-7; unclear D gene. This CDR3 has 15 amino acids. The V gene's germline CDR1 is LNHNV and CDR2 YYDKDF (reference sequence). V was pared by 5 bases and J by 2 bases, with 16 bases between. CDR3 nucleotide sequence: TGTGCCACCAGCCCCCAATTTGGGGTAGCCTACGAGCAGTACTTC. The encoded protein is CATSPQFGVAYEQYF. The full variable domain, completed using reference TRBV15 and TRBJ2-7, is DAMVIQNPRYQVTQFGKPVTLSCSQTLNHNVMYWYQQKSSQAPKLLFHYYDKDFNNEADTPDNFQSRRPNTSFCFLDIRSPGLGDTAMYLCATSPQFGVAYEQYFGPGTRLTVT.

The V call is TRBV27, the J call TRBJ2-3; TRBD2 matches at 8 bases. V shed 1 base, J shed 2 bases, and the junction held 11 bases outside the gene matches. Germline loops: CDR1 MNHEY, CDR2 SMNVEV (reference sequence). This CDR3 comprises 18 residues. The CDR3 loop is CASSLYSLREDSTDTQYF. The CDR3 DNA reads as TGTGCCAGCAGTTTATATAGCTTGCGGGAGGACTCCACAGATACGCAGTATTTT.

The rearrangement links TRBV18 to TRBJ2-1, with 9 bases aligning to TRBD2. Germline V gene data show CDR1 as KGHSH and CDR2 as LQKENI. The trim removed 3 bases at V and 0 bases at J, leaving 6 bases unmatched. CDR3 length: 17 amino acids. In DNA form, the CDR3 reads TGTGCCAGCTCACCGGCCCAAGCGGGGGGCTCCTACAATGAGCAGTTCTTC. Its protein is CASSPAQAGGSYNEQFF. The whole variable domain, remainder taken from reference TRBV18 and TRBJ2-1, is NAGVMQNPRHLVRRRGQEARLRCSPMKGHSHVYWYRQLPEEGLKFMVYLQKENIIDESGMPKERFSAEFPKEGPSILRIQQVVRGDSAAYFCASSPAQAGGSYNEQFFGPGTRLTVL.

The CDR3 nucleotides read TGTGCCAGCAGCCCAGGCCAGAGGAGCTCCTACGAGCAGTACTTC. This codes for CASSPGQRSSYEQYF. J is TRBJ2-7 and V is TRBV7-2; D uncertain. V dropped 5 bases and J dropped 0 bases, with 14 bases sitting between them. The CDR3 spans 15 residues. Germline assignment: CDR1 SGHTA and CDR2 FQGNSA.

The chain recombines TRBV29-1 with TRBJ2-3, with TRBD2 identical over 8 bases. The CDR3 totals 19 residues. Trimming at V came to 3 bases and at J to 4 bases, leaving 21 bases not matched to a gene. Looked up from germline, CDR1 is SQVTM and CDR2 is ANQGSEA. CDR3 sequence reads: CSVDGRDLTRGSPSDTQYF. The CDR3 coding sequence is TGCAGCGTTGACGGGAGGGACTTAACCCGCGGGAGCCCCTCAGATACGCAGTATTTT.

J is TRBJ2-1 and V is TRBV7-3; 7 bases agree with TRBD2. The CDR3 consists of 17 residues. The trim removed 5 bases at V and 0 bases at J, leaving 10 bases unmatched. The V gene's germline CDR1 is SGHTA and CDR2 FQGTGA. The CDR3 DNA reads as TGTGCCAGCAGCCCTAGCGGCAGGGTCGACTCCTACAATGAGCAGTTCTTC. This codes for CASSPSGRVDSYNEQFF.

The chain joins TRBV5-6 to TRBJ2-4; no definite D call. The CDR3 sequence is 11 residues long. Trimming removed 3 bases at V and 8 bases at J, with 6 bases between. The germline gives CDR1 SGHDT, CDR2 YYEEEE. CDR3 sequence (DNA): TGTGCCAGCAGCTCCTGGGACATTCAGTACTTC. Encoded protein: CASSSWDIQYF.

As regards this clone: Compared with germline, one end of the junction differs, possibly owing to a read error. V and J are TRBV5-5 and TRBJ2-1; TRBD2 agrees at 9 bases. This CDR3 comprises 13 residues. Germline V gene lookup returns CDR1 SGHKS and CDR2 YYEKEE (reference sequence). CDR3 protein: CASSLGLANEQFF. In DNA, the CDR3 is TGTGCCAGCAGTTTGGGACTAGCCAATGAGCAGTTCTTC.

The table lists this clone with a count of one. The CDR3 reads CASSEYLPIAGGPFNEQFF. Written as DNA, the CDR3 is TGTGCCAGCAGTGAATACCTCCCTATAGCGGGAGGGCCTTTCAATGAGCAGTTCTTC. The V call is TRBV6-1, the J call TRBJ2-1, with 11 bases matching TRBD2. V shed 2 bases and J 6 bases; nucleotides not matched to a gene: 15. CDR1 and CDR2 from the germline V gene are MNHNS and SASEGT. CDR3 length: 19 amino acids.

J is TRBJ1-6 and V is TRBV5-6; TRBD1 matches at 10 bases. This CDR3 region has 14 residues. After removal of 4 bases from V and 9 bases from J, the junction contained 4 bases not matched to a gene. Per the germline V gene, CDR1 is SGHDT and CDR2 is YYEEEE. DNA of the CDR3: TGTGCCAGCAGCGGACAGGGGGGAGGTTCACCCCTCCACTTT. Its translation: CASSGQGGGSPLHF.

The chain links TRBV28 to TRBJ1-2; no clear D. CDR3 length: 12 residues. V lost 6 bases and J 4 bases, leaving 9 bases between the germline ends. The V gene's germline CDR1 is MDHEN and CDR2 SYDVKM. CDR3 sequence: CASRWEGYGYTF. The CDR3 DNA sequence: TGTGCCAGCAGGTGGGAGGGCTATGGCTACACCTTC.

This sequence joins TRBV7-5 and TRBJ1-2. TRBV7-5 is a pseudogene locus. This CDR3 has 13 amino acids. The CDR3 loop reads CVRSLGRNYGYTF. CDR3 sequence (DNA): TGTGTCAGAAGCTTAGGCCGGAACTATGGCTACACCTTC.